These 30 T cell receptor beta chains came from one sample sequenced in a study of T cells in Graves' hyperthyroidism and ophthalmopathy. Amplified TCR beta CDR3 regions derived from RNA transcripts. Initially, a first-round RT-PCR of the TCR CDR3 employed the HTBI primer set. Via MiXCR, TCRdb re-called the multiplex PCR reads, giving one row per CDR3 protein. The sample has about 640,000 distinct CDR3 sequences, about 20% seen once. Specimen: blood. These receptors were collected from a man younger than 45 with Graves' ophthalmopathy.

There are a few counts of this clonotype. The rearrangement uses TRBV12-3 or TRBV12-4 and TRBJ1-1, with 7 bases matching TRBD1. This CDR3 comprises 17 residues. After removal of 6 bases from V and 5 bases from J, the junction contained 18 bases not matched to a gene. CDR3 region: CASRTGTAYRGLTEAFF. In nucleotides, the CDR3 is TGTGCCAGCAGGACCGGGACAGCTTACCGAGGGCTAACTGAAGCTTTCTTT.

This clonotype was found a few times. The J gene is TRBJ2-2, the V gene TRBV5-6; 9 nucleotides align to TRBD2. The CDR3 extends over 18 amino acids. Germline CDR1 SGHDT, CDR2 YYEEEE. With V trimmed by 3 bases and J by 5 bases, 14 bases remained unmatched. The CDR3 here is CASSSTLAGERRTGELFF. The DNA for the CDR3 is TGTGCCAGCAGCTCGACCTTAGCGGGAGAGAGGAGGACCGGGGAGCTGTTTTTT.

This clonotype was counted at least ten times. CDR3 coding DNA: TGTGCCAGCAGCTTAGCGACCTACGAGCAGTACTTC. It yields the protein CASSLATYEQYF. The rearrangement uses TRBV11-2 and TRBJ2-7, with D unclear. The CDR3 covers 12 residues. Trimming shortened V by 1 base and J by 2 bases, and 3 bases separated the two germline ends. Germline CDR1 SGHAT, CDR2 FQNNGV.

This clonotype has at least ten counts. The CDR3 nucleotides are TGTGCCAGCAGTTTAAGGAGTGGTCTCTTCAACGTCCTGACTTTC. Amino acid sequence: CASSLRSGLFNVLTF. This rearrangement joins TRBV12-3 or TRBV12-4 to TRBJ2-6; D call uncertain. The CDR3 is 15 residues long. V lost 2 bases to trimming and J lost 9 bases, with 14 bases between them.

This rearrangement joins TRBV3-1 to TRBJ2-7; D gene ambiguous. The CDR3 spans 15 residues. The germline CDR1 and CDR2 sequences are LGHDT and YNNKEL (reference sequence). V was shortened by 1 base and J by 0 bases, with 10 bases between the two germline ends. CDR3 amino acids: CASSQGLGGSYEQYF. The CDR3 DNA sequence: TGTGCCAGCAGCCAAGGGCTCGGCGGCTCCTACGAGCAGTACTTC.

There are a few counts of this clonotype. V and J are TRBV15 and TRBJ1-4; D may be TRBD1 (5 bases). Germline CDR1 LNHNV, CDR2 YYDKDF (reference sequence). This CDR3 contains 16 residues. The germline V and J ends were trimmed by 1 base and 0 bases, with 9 bases remaining between them. The chain's CDR3 is CATSRVGVATNEKLFF. In nucleotides, the CDR3 is TGTGCCACCAGCAGAGTGGGGGTCGCAACTAATGAAAAACTGTTTTTT.

The chain links TRBV30 to TRBJ2-1, with 7 bases identical to TRBD2. Germline trimming cut 2 bases from V and 7 bases from J; bases unmatched to any gene: 5. This CDR3 region has 13 residues. Germline lookup yields CDR1 GTSNPN and CDR2 SVGIG (reference sequence). The CDR3 DNA is TGTGCCTGGAGTCTACTAGCGTCTAATGAGCAGTTCTTC. Residues: CAWSLLASNEQFF.

This clonotype was seen many times. The gene calls are TRBV2 and TRBJ1-1; D unresolved. V was pared by 3 bases and J by 9 bases, with 14 bases between. The germline V gene has CDR1 SNHLY and CDR2 FYNNEI. The CDR3 is 13 amino acids. The CDR3 DNA sequence: TGTGCCAGCAGTGACGAGGGCTCGTTGCAAGCTTTCTTT. Protein sequence: CASSDEGSLQAFF.

The genes are TRBV3-1 and TRBJ2-5; D may correspond to TRBD1 or TRBD2 (6 bases each). The CDR3 is 12 residues long. The germline CDR1 and CDR2 sequences are LGHDT and YNNKEL (reference sequence). Between the trimmed V and J ends, which lost 1 base and 13 bases, there was a span of 13 bases. Here the CDR3 DNA reads TGTGCCAGCAGCCAAGGAGGGGGGCTTCCGTACTTC. It encodes CASSQGGGLPYF.

There are a few counts of this clonotype. The J gene is TRBJ2-3, the V gene TRBV30, with TRBD2 matching over 10 bases. The CDR3 is made up of 15 amino acids. The germline V gene has CDR1 GTSNPN and CDR2 SVGIG (reference sequence). V dropped 7 bases and J dropped 2; count of bases not matched to a gene: 9. This CDR3 reads CAFHSSGSITDTQYF. As DNA, the CDR3 is TGTGCCTTCCACTCTAGCGGGAGTATCACAGATACGCAGTATTTT.

This clonotype was counted only a few times. The chain joins TRBV30 to TRBJ1-1; no clear D. The CDR3 runs to 14 residues. The ends were cut back, 0 bases at V and 4 bases at J, with 12 bases in the middle. Germline V CDR1 and CDR2: GTSNPN, SVGIG (reference sequence). CDR3 sequence (DNA): TGTGCCTGGAGTGTAACGGGCGCCGCCACTGAAGCTTTCTTT. Encoded protein: CAWSVTGAATEAFF.

Ten or more counts support this clonotype. The chain recombines TRBV28 with TRBJ2-5; maybe TRBD2 (6 bases). The CDR3 is 17 amino acids. The germline V gene encodes CDR1 MDHEN and CDR2 SYDVKM. V gave up 5 bases and J gave up 5 bases, with 24 bases separating them. CDR3 region: CASSPHQSRRDGETQYF. CDR3 coding DNA: TGTGCCAGCAGTCCCCACCAATCTCGGCGGGATGGGGAGACCCAGTACTTC.

This clonotype occurred a few times. V and J are TRBV12-3 or TRBV12-4 and TRBJ1-6, with a possible D match to TRBD1 (6 bases). V shed 7 bases and J shed 2 bases, with 15 bases lying between them. There are 16 residues in the CDR3. The CDR3 here is CASNMDSSTYNSPLHF. Written as DNA, the CDR3 is TGTGCCAGCAACATGGACAGTTCAACCTATAATTCACCCCTCCACTTT.

The V and J genes are TRBV7-2 and TRBJ2-1, with 13 bases that match TRBD2. The CDR3 covers 16 residues. With 4 bases clipped from V and 4 bases from J, the junction kept 4 bases outside the gene matches. CDR1 SGHTA and CDR2 FQGNSA come from the germline V gene. The CDR3 DNA is TGTGCCAGCAGCTCGCAACTAGCGGGAGGGTACAATGAGCAGTTCTTC. Protein: CASSSQLAGGYNEQFF. Full variable domain (remainder filled in from reference TRBV7-2 and TRBJ2-1): GAGVSQSPSNKVTEKGKDVELRCDPISGHTALYWYRQSLGQGLEFLIYFQGNSAPDKSGLPSDRFSAERTGGSVSTLTIQRTQQEDSAVYLCASSSQLAGGYNEQFFGPGTRLTVL.

The gene calls are TRBV6-2 or TRBV6-3 and TRBJ1-3, with D unclear. Between the trimmed V and J ends, which lost 6 bases and 0 bases, there was a span of 12 bases. Germline V gene data show CDR1 as MNHEY and CDR2 as SVGEGT. The CDR3 is made up of 15 amino acids. The CDR3 DNA follows: TGTGCCAGCAGCACCGTCGTAAACTCTGGAAACACCATATATTTT. Its translation is CASSTVVNSGNTIYF.

In its sample, this clonotype was seen many times. In nucleotides, the CDR3 is TGTGCCAGCAGTGGGACAGGGGGCGCGTTTGGCTACACCTTC. Amino acid sequence: CASSGTGGAFGYTF. The gene calls are TRBV28 and TRBJ1-2; 12 bases are shared with TRBD1. Per germline, CDR1 MDHEN and CDR2 SYDVKM. The CDR3 contains 14 residues. The trim removed 5 bases at V and 7 bases at J, leaving 5 bases unmatched.

This clonotype was counted at least ten times. Here the CDR3 reads CACLTGMETQYF. The CDR3 coding sequence is TGTGCCTGTCTGACAGGGATGGAGACCCAGTACTTC. The chain carries TRBV30 and TRBJ2-5; TRBD1 matches 7 bases. J lost 5 bases, V lost 6 bases, and 6 bases had no gene match. Germline V CDR1 and CDR2: GTSNPN, SVGIG (reference sequence). This CDR3 is built from 12 residues.

This clonotype was seen a handful of times. The chain recombines TRBV6-2 or TRBV6-3 with TRBJ1-5, with a possible D match to TRBD1 (6 bases). The CDR3 totals 17 residues. Per the germline V gene, CDR1 is MNHEY and CDR2 is SVGEGT. Trimming removed 5 bases from V and 1 base from J, with 18 bases in between. The CDR3 sequence is CASSPLSGGSSNQPQHF. DNA for the CDR3: TGTGCCAGCAGTCCTCTGTCGGGGGGCTCGAGCAATCAGCCCCAGCATTTT.

This clonotype was seen a few times. This chain links TRBV6-4 with TRBJ2-2; 14 bases align to TRBD2. V was clipped by 2 bases and J by 3 bases; unmatched bases: 5. The CDR3 has 18 amino acids. Per germline, CDR1 MRHNA and CDR2 SNTAGT. The DNA for the CDR3 is TGTGCCAGCAGTGACACGACTAGCGGGAGGGCCCACACCGGGGAGCTGTTTTTT. The encoded protein is CASSDTTSGRAHTGELFF.

The chain is built from TRBV11-2 and TRBJ2-7; 8 nucleotides match TRBD2. Trimming removed 0 bases from V and 2 bases from J; junction bases left unmatched: 3. The CDR3 runs 15 residues. Looked up from germline, CDR1 is SGHAT and CDR2 is FQNNGV. The CDR3 loop reads CASSLETSAAYEQYF. The CDR3 nucleotides are TGTGCCAGCAGCTTAGAGACTAGCGCTGCCTACGAGCAGTACTTC.

This clonotype was picked up many times. The J gene is TRBJ1-5, the V gene TRBV6-1; TRBD1 matches 12 bases. The CDR3 loop spans 17 amino acids. CDR1 MNHNS and CDR2 SASEGT come from the germline V gene. V lost 8 bases to trimming and J lost 3 bases; unmatched junction nucleotides: 11. DNA for the CDR3: TGTGCCAGCCGCGTGAGGGACAGGGGGCAGGTCAATCAGCCCCAGCATTTT. Its protein is CASRVRDRGQVNQPQHF.

The gene calls are TRBV15 and TRBJ2-1; 9 nucleotides line up with TRBD2. CDR1 and CDR2 (germline): LNHNV, YYDKDF (reference sequence). The CDR3 has 14 residues. Unmatched junction bases numbered 9, after V lost 8 bases and J lost 7 bases. CDR3 in DNA: TGTGCCACCCTTGAAGCGGGAGGCCCAAATGAGCAGTTCTTC. Encoded protein: CATLEAGGPNEQFF.

The gene calls are TRBV20-1 and TRBJ1-5, with D possibly TRBD1 on 5 matching bases. Germline V gives CDR1 DFQATT, CDR2 SNEGSKA (reference sequence). This CDR3 has 14 residues. V was cut by 3 bases and J by 4 bases, with 13 bases left in between. Here the CDR3 DNA reads TGCAGTGCTAGGGGGGGGACGGCTAATCAGCCCCAGCATTTT. Its protein is CSARGGTANQPQHF.

With respect to this clonotype: Being one base from a much bigger clone, this may be a read error. The chain recombines TRBV7-9 with TRBJ2-4, with a tentative D call TRBD2 (6 bases). CDR1 is SEHNR and CDR2 is FQNEAQ in the germline V gene (reference sequence). This CDR3 region has 18 residues. Trimming removed 7 bases at V and 2 bases at J, with 24 bases between. Written as DNA, the CDR3 is TGTGCCAGCAACTTCGGATACGGCGCGGGACCTACCAAAAACATTCAGTACTTC. Translated: CASNFGYGAGPTKNIQYF.

This clonotype occurred many times. The rearrangement joins TRBV2 to TRBJ1-4; D is unclear. CDR1 and CDR2 from the germline V gene are SNHLY and FYNNEI. Trimming removed 5 bases from V and 8 bases from J, with 15 bases in between. The CDR3 has 14 residues. Here the CDR3 DNA reads TGTGCCAGCAGTATCTTCCATCCCGGCGAAAAACTGTTTTTT. It codes for CASSIFHPGEKLFF.

This clonotype was detected ten times or more. V usage is TRBV7-2 and J usage is TRBJ2-7; the match to TRBD1 covers 7 bases. CDR1 SGHTA and CDR2 FQGNSA come from the germline V gene. This CDR3 contains 15 residues. The V segment lost 5 bases and the J segment 1 base; nucleotides outside the gene matches: 8. CDR3: CASSPVDRVSYEQYF. CDR3 sequence (DNA): TGTGCCAGCAGCCCAGTCGACAGGGTATCCTACGAGCAGTACTTC.

This chain joins TRBV7-2 and TRBJ2-2; D ambiguous. The CDR3 totals 15 residues. Germline-derived CDR1 and CDR2 are SGHTA and FQGNSA. V lost 9 bases, J lost 0 bases, and 14 bases lay in between. CDR3 protein: CARPVETSNTGELFF. In nucleotides, the CDR3 is TGTGCCAGGCCCGTCGAGACTTCGAACACCGGGGAGCTGTTTTTT.

The sample holds many counts of this clonotype. The rearrangement uses TRBV12-3 or TRBV12-4 and TRBJ2-7, with D perhaps TRBD1 (5 bases). There are 14 residues in the CDR3. V was cut by 5 bases and J by 0 bases, with 11 bases left in between. The CDR3: CASSHPGPSYEQYF. CDR3 DNA: TGTGCCAGCAGTCACCCAGGGCCCTCCTACGAGCAGTACTTC.

The chain links TRBV29-1 to TRBJ1-2; D unclear. CDR1 SQVTM and CDR2 ANQGSEA come from the germline V gene. This CDR3 region has 12 residues. Trimming removed 4 bases from V and 3 bases from J, with 9 bases in between. Here the CDR3 DNA reads TGCAGCGTTGTGGGGAGGGACTATGGCTACACCTTC. Translation: CSVVGRDYGYTF.

The sample holds a few counts of this clonotype. The chain has TRBV7-9 and TRBJ1-4, with D unresolved. There are 14 residues in the CDR3. Germline CDR1 is SEHNR and CDR2 is FQNEAQ (reference sequence). Trimming pared 1 base from V and 7 bases from J, leaving 10 bases between. CDR3 DNA sequence: TGTGCCAGCAGCTTAGGAGGGTATCGTGAAAAACTGTTTTTT. Protein product: CASSLGGYREKLFF.